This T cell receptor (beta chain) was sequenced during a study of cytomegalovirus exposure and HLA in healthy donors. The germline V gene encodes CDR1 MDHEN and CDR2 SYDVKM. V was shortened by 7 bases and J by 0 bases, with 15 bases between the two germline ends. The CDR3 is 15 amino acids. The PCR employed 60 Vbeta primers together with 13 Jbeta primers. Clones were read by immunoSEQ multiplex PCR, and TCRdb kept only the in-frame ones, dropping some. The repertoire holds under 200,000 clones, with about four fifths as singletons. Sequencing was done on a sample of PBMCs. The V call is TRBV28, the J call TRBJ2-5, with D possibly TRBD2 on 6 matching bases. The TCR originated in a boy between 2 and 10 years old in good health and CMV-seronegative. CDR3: CASNGGALYQETQYF. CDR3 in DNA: TGTGCCAGCAATGGAGGGGCCCTGTACCAAGAGACCCAGTACTTC.